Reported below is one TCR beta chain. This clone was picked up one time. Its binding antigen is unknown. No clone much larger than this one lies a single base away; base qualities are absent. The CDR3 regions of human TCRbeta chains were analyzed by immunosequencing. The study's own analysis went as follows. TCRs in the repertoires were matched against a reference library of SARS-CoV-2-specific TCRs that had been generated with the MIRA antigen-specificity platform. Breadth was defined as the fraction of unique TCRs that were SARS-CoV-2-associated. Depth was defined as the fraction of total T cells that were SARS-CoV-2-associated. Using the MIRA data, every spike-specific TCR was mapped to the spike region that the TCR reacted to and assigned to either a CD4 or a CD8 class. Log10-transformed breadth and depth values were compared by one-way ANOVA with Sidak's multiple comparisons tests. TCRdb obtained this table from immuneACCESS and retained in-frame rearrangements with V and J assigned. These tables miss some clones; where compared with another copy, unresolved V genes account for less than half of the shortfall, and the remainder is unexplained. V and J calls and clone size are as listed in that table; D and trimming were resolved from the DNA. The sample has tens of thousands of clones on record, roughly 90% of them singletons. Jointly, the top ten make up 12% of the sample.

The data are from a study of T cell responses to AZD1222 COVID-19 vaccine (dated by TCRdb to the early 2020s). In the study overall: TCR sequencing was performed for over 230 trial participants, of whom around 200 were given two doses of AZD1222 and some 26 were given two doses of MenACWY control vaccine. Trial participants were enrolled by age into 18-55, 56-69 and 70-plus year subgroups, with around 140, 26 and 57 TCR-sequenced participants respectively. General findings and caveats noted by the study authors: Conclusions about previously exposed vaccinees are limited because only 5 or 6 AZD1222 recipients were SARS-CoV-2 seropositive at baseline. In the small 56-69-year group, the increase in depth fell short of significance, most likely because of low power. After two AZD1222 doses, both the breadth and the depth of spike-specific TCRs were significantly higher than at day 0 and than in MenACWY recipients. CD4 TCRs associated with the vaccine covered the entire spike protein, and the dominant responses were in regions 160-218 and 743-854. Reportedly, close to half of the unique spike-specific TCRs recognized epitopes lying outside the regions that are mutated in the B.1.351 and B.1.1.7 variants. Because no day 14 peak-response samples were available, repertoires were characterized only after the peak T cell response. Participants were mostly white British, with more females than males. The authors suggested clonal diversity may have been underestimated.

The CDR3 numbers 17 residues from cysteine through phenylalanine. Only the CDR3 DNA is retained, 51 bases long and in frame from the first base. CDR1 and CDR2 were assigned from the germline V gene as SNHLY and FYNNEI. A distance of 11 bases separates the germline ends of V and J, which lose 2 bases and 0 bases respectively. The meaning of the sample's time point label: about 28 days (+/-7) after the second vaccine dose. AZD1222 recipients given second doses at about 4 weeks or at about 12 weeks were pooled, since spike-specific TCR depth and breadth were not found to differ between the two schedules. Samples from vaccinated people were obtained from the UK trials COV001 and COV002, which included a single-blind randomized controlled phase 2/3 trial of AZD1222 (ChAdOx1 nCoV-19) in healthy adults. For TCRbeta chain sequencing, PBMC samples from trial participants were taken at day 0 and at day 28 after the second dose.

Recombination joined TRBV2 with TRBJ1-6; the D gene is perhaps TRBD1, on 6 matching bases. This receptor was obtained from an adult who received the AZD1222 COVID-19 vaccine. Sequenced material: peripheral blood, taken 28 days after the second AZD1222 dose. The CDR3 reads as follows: CASSERGASSYNSPLHF. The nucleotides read TGTGCCAGCAGTGAACGGGGGGCTAGCTCCTATAATTCACCCCTCCACTTT. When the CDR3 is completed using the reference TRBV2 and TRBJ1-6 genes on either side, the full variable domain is EPEVTQTPSHQVTQMGQEVILRCVPISNHLYFYWYRQILGQKVEFLVSFYNNEISEKSEIFDDQFSVERPDGSNFTLKIRSTKLEDSAMYFCASSERGASSYNSPLHFGNGTRLTVT.